The rows below give T cell receptor beta chains drawn from one sample of a study of blood T cell repertoires in COVID-19. Clones were sequenced by immunoSEQ multiplex PCR, and TCRdb holds only the in-frame ones, with some missing. Altogether some 200,000 clones are present, 83% being singletons, with the ten largest covering 4.8%. Sequenced input: PBMCs or T cells enriched from blood (not recorded which). These receptors originate from a woman in her forties or fifties who had been exposed to COVID-19. Both conserved end residues are part of each CDR3. The order of the fields is V gene, J gene, clone size, D gene, CDR3 DNA, CDR3 protein. A D gene is named only where the DNA matches it firmly. Clone size is not always given. Where it is, it says once, few, many or a class for expanded clones.

TRBV2	TRBJ1-1	NA	NA	TGTGCCGGCGGACAGTTGAACACTGAAGCTTTCTTT	CAGGQLNTEAFF
TRBV28	TRBJ1-2	once	NA	TGTGCCAGCAGCGGAAGTGGGACAAGGGGCTACACCTTC	CASSGSGTRGYTF
TRBV30	TRBJ1-5	NA	TRBD1	TGTGCCTGGTCCTGGAGGACAGGAACCAATCAGCCCCAGCATTTT	CAWSWRTGTNQPQHF
TRBV4-1	TRBJ2-4	NA	NA	TGCGCCAGCAGCCATGCCGCGGGGGCCGTGACCAAAAACATTCAGTACTTC	CASSHAAGAVTKNIQYF
TRBV3-1/TRBV3-2	TRBJ1-1	once	NA	TGTGCCAGCAGCCAAGATTATATGGGGAGGGTGAACACTGAAGCTTTCTTT	CASSQDYMGRVNTEAFF
TRBV5-6	TRBJ2-7	NA	TRBD1	TGTGCCAGCAGCTTGGGGGCAGGGGGCTTCAACGAGCAGTACTTC	CASSLGAGGFNEQYF
TRBV27	TRBJ1-5	NA	NA	TGTGCCAGCAGTCAAACACACAGGGAATTAGGGGCCCAGCATTTT	CASSQTHRELGAQHF
TRBV27	TRBJ1-2	NA	NA	TGTGCCAGCAGCGAACGGGGGGGCTATGGCTACACCTTC	CASSERGGYGYTF
TRBV7-3	TRBJ1-2	NA	NA	TGTGCCAGCAGCCCGGGCCCCGAGGGCTATGGCTACACCTTC	CASSPGPEGYGYTF
TRBV4-2	TRBJ2-6	NA	TRBD2	TGTGCCAGCAGCCAAGGGGGGGGTCAGGCCAACGTCCTGACTTTC	CASSQGGGQANVLTF
TRBV5-5	TRBJ2-1	once	NA	TGTGCCAGCAGCCTATCTTTAGCCTACTCCTACAATGAGCAGTTCTTC	CASSLSLAYSYNEQFF
TRBV5-8	TRBJ1-6	NA	NA	TGTGCCAGCAGCTTGCGGGGTGGTTCACCCCTCCACTTT	CASSLRGGSPLHF
TRBV2	TRBJ2-5	NA	TRBD2	TGTGCCAGCAACCCGGGACTAGCGGGAGAGACCCAGTACTTC	CASNPGLAGETQYF
TRBV5-4	TRBJ2-1	NA	NA	TGTGCCAGCAGCTTGCAACAGTGGGCCTACAATGAGCAGTTCTTC	CASSLQQWAYNEQFF
TRBV2	TRBJ2-7	NA	NA	TGTGCCAGCAGTCTCGACTCACCTCCCTACGAGCAGTACTTC	CASSLDSPPYEQYF